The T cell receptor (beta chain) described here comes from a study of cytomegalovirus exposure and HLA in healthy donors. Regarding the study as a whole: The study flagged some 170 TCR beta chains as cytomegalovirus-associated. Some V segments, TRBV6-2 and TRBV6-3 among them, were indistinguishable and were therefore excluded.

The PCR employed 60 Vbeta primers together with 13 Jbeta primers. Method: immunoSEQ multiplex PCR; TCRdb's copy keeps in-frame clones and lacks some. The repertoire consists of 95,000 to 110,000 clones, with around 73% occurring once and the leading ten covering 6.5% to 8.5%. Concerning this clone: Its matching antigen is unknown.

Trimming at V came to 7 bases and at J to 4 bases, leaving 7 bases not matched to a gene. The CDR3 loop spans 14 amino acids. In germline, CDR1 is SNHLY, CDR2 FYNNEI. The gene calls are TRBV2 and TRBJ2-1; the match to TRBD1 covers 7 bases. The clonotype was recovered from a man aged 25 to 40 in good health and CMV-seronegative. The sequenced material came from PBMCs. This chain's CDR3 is CASNRQGRYNEQFF. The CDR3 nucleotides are TGTGCCAGCAACCGACAGGGACGGTACAATGAGCAGTTCTTC.